A single sample is the source of the 21 T cell receptor beta chains below, sequenced in a study of CD8 T cells in ankylosing spondylitis. TCRdb reanalysed the 5' RACE reads using MiXCR and keeps one entry per CDR3 protein. The sample lists 200,000 to 250,000 distinct CDR3 sequences; roughly a tenth were seen once. Specimen: blood, either unsorted or a sorted T cell fraction (not recorded which). The source is a male donor with ankylosing spondylitis or in good health (not recorded which).

This clonotype was picked up a small number of times. The chain links TRBV20-1 to TRBJ1-3; D gene uncertain. CDR3 length: 14 residues. Germline CDR1 DFQATT, CDR2 SNEGSKA (reference sequence). V was clipped by 1 base and J by 7 bases, with 14 bases between them. CDR3 bases: TGCAGTGCTAGAGGGTTGGGCCTGGGTAACACCATATATTTT. Its protein is CSARGLGLGNTIYF.

The sample holds many counts of this clonotype. The CDR3 DNA reads as TGTGCCAGCAGCCCCCTAGAATTCGGTCAGAACACTGAAGCTTTCTTT. Its translation is CASSPLEFGQNTEAFF. The rearrangement links TRBV7-6 to TRBJ1-1; D is undetermined. Deletions cut 5 bases from V and 1 base from J, with 17 bases between. There are 16 residues in the CDR3. Germline assignment: CDR1 SGHVS and CDR2 FNYEAQ.

This clonotype was seen only a few times. The chain carries TRBV5-5 and TRBJ1-5; D unclear. The CDR3 has 11 amino acids. Germline V gene lookup returns CDR1 SGHKS and CDR2 YYEKEE (reference sequence). V shed 2 bases and J shed 4 bases, with 1 base lying between them. CDR3 protein: CASSFNQPQHF. The DNA of the CDR3 is TGTGCCAGCAGCTTTAATCAGCCCCAGCATTTT.

The sample holds many counts of this clonotype. The genes are TRBV12-3 or TRBV12-4 and TRBJ1-4, with D unclear. The CDR3 consists of 16 residues. V lost 5 bases and J 0 bases, leaving 13 bases between the germline ends. For the CDR3, the DNA is TGTGCCAGCAGTCCGTACGACGGCGCAACTAATGAAAAACTGTTTTTT. As protein: CASSPYDGATNEKLFF.

This clonotype was detected many times. This chain joins TRBV7-2 and TRBJ1-1; D is unresolved. Trimming cost V 3 bases and J 5 bases, with 10 bases left between them. This CDR3 is 13 amino acids long. Germline loops: CDR1 SGHTA, CDR2 FQGNSA. CDR3 coding DNA: TGTGCCAGCAGCTTTAGGGAAAGGACTGAAGCTTTCTTT. This sequence encodes CASSFRERTEAFF.

On this clonotype: Because it lacks the conserved phenylalanine or tryptophan at the end, this CDR3 is likely a read error. The CDR3 sequence: CASSPYGTQKNTEAFI. The CDR3 region has the DNA TGTGCCAGCTCACCATATGGAACTCAGAAGAACACCGAAGCTTTCATT. This chain uses TRBV18 with TRBJ1-1; D is uncertain. The germline V gene encodes CDR1 KGHSH and CDR2 LQKENI. The CDR3 sequence is 16 residues long.

This clonotype was picked up many times. The chain couples TRBV5-1 to TRBJ2-4; D remains ambiguous. Germline V lookup: CDR1 SGHRS, CDR2 YFSETQ. This CDR3 has 15 amino acids. V shed 0 bases and J shed 2 bases, with 9 bases lying between them. The CDR3 nucleotides read TGCGCCAGCAGCTTGGACCCGGGTCCCAAAAACATTCAGTACTTC. Translating gives CASSLDPGPKNIQYF.

This clonotype was counted at least ten times. This rearrangement joins TRBV5-1 to TRBJ2-5; D unresolved. V was clipped by 1 base and J by 1 base, with 8 bases between them. CDR3 size: 14 residues. Looked up from germline, CDR1 is SGHRS and CDR2 is YFSETQ. The CDR3 region is CASSLQTVQETQYF. The CDR3 nucleotides read TGCGCCAGCAGCTTGCAAACAGTCCAAGAGACCCAGTACTTC.

This clonotype was recorded many times. For the CDR3, the DNA is TGTGCCAGCAGTGAAGTCGGGACCTACAATGAGCAGTTCTTC. Amino acids: CASSEVGTYNEQFF. J is TRBJ2-1 and V is TRBV25-1; TRBD2 might be the D (5 bases). The CDR3 runs to 14 residues. V lost 2 bases and J 2 bases, leaving 7 bases between the germline ends. Germline V gene sequence: CDR1 MGHDK, CDR2 SYGVNS.

In its sample, this clonotype was seen many times. The V gene is TRBV5-1, the J gene TRBJ2-4; the D is unclear. V lost 0 bases to trimming and J lost 1 base, with 11 bases between them. CDR1 SGHRS and CDR2 YFSETQ come from the germline V gene. This CDR3 has 16 amino acids. As DNA, the CDR3 is TGCGCCAGCAGCTTGGGGCAAACTTGGGCCAAAAACATTCAGTACTTC. Translated, it gives CASSLGQTWAKNIQYF.

This clonotype was picked up a small number of times. DNA for the CDR3: TGCAGCGTCCAAAGGGACAGGGGGCTCTACGAGCAGTACTTC. Protein: CSVQRDRGLYEQYF. The chain combines TRBV29-1 with TRBJ2-7; TRBD1 matches 12 bases. The CDR3 is 14 amino acids. Germline V lookup: CDR1 SQVTM, CDR2 ANQGSEA. V gave up 6 bases and J gave up 3 bases; unmatched junction bases: 6.

This clonotype was found many times. The V call is TRBV20-1, the J call TRBJ1-6; D uncertain. The germline CDR1 and CDR2 sequences are DFQATT and SNEGSKA (reference sequence). Between the trimmed V and J ends, which lost 4 bases and 5 bases, there was a span of 9 bases. The CDR3 runs to 13 residues. CDR3 nucleotide sequence: TGCAGTGCTACAAGCCCGAATAATTCACCCCTCCACTTT. It translates to CSATSPNNSPLHF.

Only a few counts were recorded for this clonotype. The V and J genes are TRBV7-2 and TRBJ1-6; perhaps TRBD1 as D (5 bases). CDR1 and CDR2 from the germline V gene are SGHTA and FQGNSA. The ends were cut back, 5 bases at V and 13 bases at J, with 21 bases in the middle. The CDR3 spans 15 residues. The DNA of the CDR3 is TGTGCCAGCAGCGTGGGACCAGGCGAATCACGGCCCCTCCACTTT. Amino acids: CASSVGPGESRPLHF.

This clonotype was seen a handful of times. The chain carries TRBV11-2 and TRBJ2-7; D possibly corresponds to TRBD2 (7 bases). The CDR3 has 15 amino acids. CDR1 SGHAT and CDR2 FQNNGV come from the germline V gene. The V end was cut by 6 bases, the J end by 7 bases, with 22 bases between. The CDR3 nucleotides read TGTGCCAGCAGTCACGCGGAGGGGGGGCGTAGGGAGCAGTACTTC. Its translation is CASSHAEGGRREQYF.

The sample holds a few counts of this clonotype. The chain carries TRBV2 and TRBJ1-2; TRBD1 matches at 7 bases. The CDR3 runs 13 residues. V gave up 6 bases and J gave up 7 bases; unmatched junction bases: 8. Germline values: CDR1 SNHLY, CDR2 FYNNEI. This chain's CDR3 is CASRETGIGGYTF. The CDR3 DNA is TGTGCCAGCAGGGAGACAGGGATTGGTGGCTACACCTTC.

In this sample, this clonotype turned up many times. The chain links TRBV3-1 to TRBJ2-2; D unclear. The germline V gene encodes CDR1 LGHDT and CDR2 YNNKEL (reference sequence). V lost 0 bases, J lost 13 bases, and 15 bases lay in between. The CDR3 consists of 14 residues. This CDR3 reads CASSQDLYGLGLFF. CDR3 bases: TGTGCCAGCAGCCAAGATCTTTACGGCTTGGGGCTGTTTTTT.

The genes are TRBV5-1 and TRBJ2-3, with D possibly matching TRBD2 (5 bases). This CDR3 spans 14 amino acids. Trimming shortened V by 0 bases and J by 6 bases, and 11 bases separated the two germline ends. Germline-derived CDR1 and CDR2 are SGHRS and YFSETQ. CDR3 sequence reads: CASSLALLVDTQYF. The CDR3 DNA follows: TGCGCCAGCAGCTTGGCCTTACTAGTTGATACGCAGTATTTT.

This rearrangement joins TRBV2 to TRBJ2-7; the D is unclear. Trimming shortened V by 4 bases and J by 0 bases, and 16 bases separated the two germline ends. The germline V gene has CDR1 SNHLY and CDR2 FYNNEI. The CDR3 consists of 16 residues. CDR3 sequence (DNA): TGTGCCAGCAGTGGGGGTCCGGGTCCGGCCTCCTACGAGCAGTACTTC. This sequence encodes CASSGGPGPASYEQYF.

This clonotype showed up just a few times. The rearrangement uses TRBV5-1 and TRBJ2-7; 7 bases are a match to TRBD2. J was trimmed by 5 bases and V by 5 bases; bases with no gene match: 13. The CDR3 runs to 15 residues. Germline CDR1 SGHRS, CDR2 YFSETQ. The chain's CDR3 is CASSPGEGGIHEQYF. CDR3 nucleotide sequence: TGCGCCAGCAGTCCCGGGGAGGGTGGAATCCACGAGCAGTACTTC.

This clonotype was observed many times. The chain recombines TRBV10-3 with TRBJ2-1; 10 bases are a match to TRBD2. The CDR3 covers 14 residues. Germline V gene data show CDR1 as ENHRY and CDR2 as SYGVKD. Unmatched junction bases numbered 8, after V lost 10 bases and J lost 5 bases. CDR3 nucleotide sequence: TGTGCCACCGGAGCGGGGGGGCCCAACAATGAGCAGTTCTTC. Its translation: CATGAGGPNNEQFF.

In this sample, this clonotype turned up many times. The genes are TRBV7-2 and TRBJ1-5; the D is unclear. Germline lookup yields CDR1 SGHTA and CDR2 FQGNSA. The ends were cut back, 1 base at V and 2 bases at J, with 12 bases in the middle. This CDR3 is 16 amino acids long. CDR3 protein: CASSLELGSGNQPQHF. The CDR3 bases are TGTGCCAGCAGCTTAGAACTGGGGTCGGGCAATCAGCCCCAGCATTTT.